This passage covers 30 T cell receptor beta chains from one sample sequenced in a study of OX40 agonist ivuxolimab in advanced cancers. Profiled with immunoSEQ multiplex PCR; TCRdb holds only in-frame clones, not every one. The table records 55,000 to 75,000 clones, roughly nine tenths of them present only once. This specimen consisted of CD4+ or CD8+ T cells sorted from blood, obtained in a trial of the OX40 agonist ivuxolimab. The receptors here all came from an adult with an advanced solid tumor such as melanoma, head and neck, liver or kidney cancer.

The chain is built from TRBV7-2 and TRBJ2-4, with a tentative D call TRBD1 (5 bases). Germline values: CDR1 SGHTA, CDR2 FQGNSA. V gave up 4 bases and J gave up 3 bases, with 22 bases separating them. The CDR3 covers 18 residues. CDR3 residues: CASSSEDMGPSDKNIQYF. The CDR3 DNA reads as TGTGCCAGCAGCTCTGAGGACATGGGTCCCTCCGACAAAAACATTCAGTACTTC.

The chain uses TRBV18 and TRBJ1-2, with D tentatively TRBD1 (6 bases). V was cut by 2 bases and J by 6 bases, with 7 bases left in between. This CDR3 region has 12 residues. Germline V gene lookup returns CDR1 KGHSH and CDR2 LQKENI. The CDR3 nucleotides are TGTGCCAGCTCACCAGCAGGGGATGGCTACACCTTC. As protein: CASSPAGDGYTF.

The table lists this clone with a few counts. The gene calls are TRBV7-3 and TRBJ2-7; 7 nucleotides match TRBD2. The CDR3 spans 15 residues. The V and J ends lost 2 bases and 1 base, in that order; junction bases with no gene match: 5. Germline V gives CDR1 SGHTA, CDR2 FQGTGA. CDR3: CASSLLAGDSYEQYF. CDR3 coding DNA: TGTGCCAGCAGCTTACTTGCGGGAGATTCCTACGAGCAGTACTTC.

V is TRBV4-3 and J is TRBJ2-3, with D possibly TRBD2 on 6 matching bases. Germline CDR1 LGHNA, CDR2 YSLEER. This CDR3 spans 16 amino acids. Between the trimmed V and J ends, which lost 0 bases and 4 bases, there was a span of 14 bases. The CDR3 bases are TGCGCCAGCAGCCAAGAAGTGAGGAGGGGCCCAGATACGCAGTATTTT. Residues: CASSQEVRRGPDTQYF.

This rearrangement joins TRBV7-8 to TRBJ2-5; TRBD2 might be the D (5 bases). Between the trimmed V and J ends, which lost 1 base and 7 bases, there was a span of 10 bases. Per germline, CDR1 SGHVS and CDR2 FQNEAQ. The CDR3 loop spans 13 amino acids. The CDR3 here is CASSLGGDGTQYF. The CDR3 DNA reads as TGTGCCAGCAGCTTAGGGGGAGATGGGACCCAGTACTTC.

The rearrangement links TRBV7-9 to TRBJ2-1; 11 nucleotides line up with TRBD2. The junction had 2 bases not matched to a gene; V was cut back by 3 bases and J by 4 bases. From germline, CDR1 is SEHNR and CDR2 FQNEAQ (reference sequence). The CDR3 spans 15 residues. CDR3 in amino acids: CASSLTSGKYNEQFF. CDR3 bases: TGTGCCAGCAGCTTGACTAGCGGGAAATACAATGAGCAGTTCTTC.

This chain joins TRBV19 and TRBJ2-7; perhaps TRBD1 as D (6 bases). Per the germline V gene, CDR1 is LNHDA and CDR2 is SQIVND (reference sequence). This CDR3 is built from 14 residues. Trimming removed 4 bases from V and 0 bases from J, with 10 bases in between. CDR3 sequence reads: CASSTRQDSYEQYF. In DNA, the CDR3 is TGTGCCAGTAGTACCAGACAGGACTCCTACGAGCAGTACTTC.

The rearrangement uses TRBV11-2 and TRBJ1-4; possibly TRBD1 for D (5 bases). The CDR3 sequence is 15 residues long. Deletions cut 2 bases from V and 6 bases from J, with 13 bases between. Germline assignment: CDR1 SGHAT and CDR2 FQNNGV. The CDR3 bases are TGTGCCAGCAGCTTATATGGGGGGTTGGATGAAAAACTGTTTTTT. It codes for CASSLYGGLDEKLFF.

This sequence joins TRBV2 and TRBJ1-2; 10 positions match TRBD1. The junction had 6 bases not matched to a gene; V was cut back by 4 bases and J by 4 bases. The CDR3 contains 15 residues. CDR1 SNHLY and CDR2 FYNNEI come from the germline V gene. In nucleotides, the CDR3 is TGTGCCAGCAGTGTCACCGGGACAGGGGCCTATGGCTACACCTTC. This gives the protein CASSVTGTGAYGYTF.

The genes are TRBV28 and TRBJ2-1; 14 bases match TRBD2. The CDR3 spans 18 residues. V dropped 10 bases and J dropped 0; count of bases not matched to a gene: 11. Germline V gene data show CDR1 as MDHEN and CDR2 as SYDVKM. The CDR3 nucleotides are TGTGCCACCTCCCCGGGACTAGCGGGAGTGGGCTCCTACAATGAGCAGTTCTTC. It translates to CATSPGLAGVGSYNEQFF.

The chain joins TRBV13 to TRBJ2-7; D remains unclear. Trimming took 0 bases from V and 4 from J, leaving 7 bases between them. Germline CDR1 PRHDT, CDR2 FYEKMQ (reference sequence). CDR3 length: 13 amino acids. CDR3 bases: TGTGCCAGCAGCTTAGGGAAGGGATACGAGCAGTACTTC. Protein product: CASSLGKGYEQYF.

This chain links TRBV7-3 with TRBJ2-1, with D possibly TRBD2 on 6 matching bases. The ends were cut back, 6 bases at V and 0 bases at J, with 12 bases in the middle. Germline CDR1 SGHTA, CDR2 FQGTGA. The CDR3 loop spans 15 amino acids. The CDR3 protein is CASSLASSSYNEQFF. The DNA of the CDR3 is TGTGCCAGCAGTCTAGCGTCGAGCTCCTACAATGAGCAGTTCTTC.

The chain links TRBV28 to TRBJ1-2; D perhaps matches TRBD1 (5 bases). CDR1 and CDR2 (germline): MDHEN, SYDVKM. CDR3 length: 14 amino acids. Deletions cut 3 bases from V and 0 bases from J, with 8 bases between. The CDR3 protein is CASSFQGSNYGYTF. CDR3 DNA: TGTGCCAGCAGTTTTCAGGGTTCTAACTATGGCTACACCTTC.

V usage is TRBV6-1 and J usage is TRBJ2-3; the D is unclear. The germline V gene encodes CDR1 MNHNS and CDR2 SASEGT. Trimming removed 0 bases from V and 6 bases from J, with 10 bases in between. This CDR3 spans 14 amino acids. The CDR3 DNA follows: TGTGCCAGCAGTGAAGCGCTGGGGATGGATACGCAGTATTTT. Protein sequence: CASSEALGMDTQYF.

The chain is built from TRBV7-9 and TRBJ2-3; D is uncertain. Germline CDR1 and CDR2: SEHNR and FQNEAQ (reference sequence). V was shortened by 8 bases and J by 1 base, with 1 base between the two germline ends. The CDR3 length is 10 residues. CDR3 loop: CASRTDTQYF. The CDR3 DNA sequence: TGTGCCAGCCGCACAGATACGCAGTATTTT.

This CDR3 reads CASSVSPGGATEQYF. Here the CDR3 DNA reads TGTGCCAGCAGCGTAAGCCCGGGGGGAGCTACCGAGCAGTACTTC. The chain combines TRBV9 with TRBJ2-7; TRBD2 matches at 7 bases. After removal of 1 base from V and 6 bases from J, the junction contained 10 bases not matched to a gene. The CDR3 sequence is 15 residues long. Germline V gives CDR1 SGDLS, CDR2 YYNGEE.

J is TRBJ2-5 and V is TRBV7-9; 14 positions agree with TRBD2. The V segment lost 8 bases and the J segment 4 bases; nucleotides outside the gene matches: 3. CDR3 length: 14 residues. Germline CDR1 and CDR2: SEHNR and FQNEAQ (reference sequence). CDR3 in amino acids: CASVGLAGGETQYF. CDR3 bases: TGTGCCAGCGTTGGACTAGCGGGAGGAGAGACCCAGTACTTC.

The gene calls are TRBV19 and TRBJ2-7; 10 nucleotides agree with TRBD2. The CDR3 is 14 amino acids. Unmatched junction bases numbered 8, after V lost 10 bases and J lost 2 bases. Germline V lookup: CDR1 LNHDA, CDR2 SQIVND (reference sequence). The DNA of the CDR3 is TGTGCCACCCCGGGACTAGCGACCCCCTACGAGCAGTACTTC. It is translated as CATPGLATPYEQYF.

The rearrangement links TRBV6-6 to TRBJ2-2; tentatively, D is TRBD1 (6 bases). This CDR3 has 14 residues. Deletions cut 4 bases from V and 6 bases from J, with 12 bases between. Per germline, CDR1 MNHNY and CDR2 SVGAGI (reference sequence). Here the CDR3 reads CASSWKTGPGELFF. The DNA of the CDR3 is TGTGCCAGCAGTTGGAAGACAGGACCCGGGGAGCTGTTTTTT.

The J gene is TRBJ1-1, the V gene TRBV5-4; D remains ambiguous. V was shortened by 0 bases and J by 8 bases, with 14 bases between the two germline ends. Germline V gives CDR1 SGHNT, CDR2 YYREEE (reference sequence). This CDR3 has 14 amino acids. DNA for the CDR3: TGTGCCAGCAGCTTGGAATACGGCGCCACCGAAGCTTTCTTT. This sequence encodes CASSLEYGATEAFF.

V gene TRBV6-1 combines with J gene TRBJ2-5, with 8 bases aligning to TRBD1. Germline V gene sequence: CDR1 MNHNS, CDR2 SASEGT. V gave up 3 bases and J gave up 5 bases; unmatched junction bases: 8. This CDR3 is built from 15 residues. CDR3 loop: CASSETGELEETQYF. As DNA, the CDR3 is TGTGCCAGCAGTGAGACAGGGGAATTGGAGGAGACCCAGTACTTC.

This sequence joins TRBV19 and TRBJ1-1; perhaps TRBD1 as D (6 bases). This CDR3 has 16 residues. The germline V gene encodes CDR1 LNHDA and CDR2 SQIVND (reference sequence). Trimming shortened V by 9 bases and J by 5 bases, and 25 bases separated the two germline ends. CDR3 loop: CASHSLGGGERTEAFF. In DNA, the CDR3 is TGTGCCAGCCACTCCCTAGGGGGAGGGGAGAGAACTGAAGCTTTCTTT.

The rearrangement joins TRBV18 to TRBJ2-2; tentatively, D is TRBD2 (5 bases). The V gene lost 3 bases and the J gene lost 0 bases, with 14 bases spanning the gap. CDR1 is KGHSH, CDR2 LQKENI, per germline. The CDR3 is made up of 17 amino acids. The CDR3 sequence: CASSPRPGETNTGELFF. For the CDR3, the DNA is TGTGCCAGCTCACCGAGGCCCGGGGAAACGAACACCGGGGAGCTGTTTTTT.

This chain uses TRBV6-5 with TRBJ2-7; D call uncertain. This CDR3 region has 13 residues. The V gene's germline CDR1 is MNHEY and CDR2 SVGAGI. Trimming pared 5 bases from V and 3 bases from J, leaving 11 bases between. The CDR3 bases are TGTGCCAGCAGTCCTGACAAGCTCTACGAGCAGTACTTC. Its translation: CASSPDKLYEQYF.

The rearrangement joins TRBV2 to TRBJ1-2; the D gene is possibly TRBD1 (5 bases). The CDR3 covers 16 residues. Between the trimmed V and J ends, which lost 1 base and 5 bases, there was a span of 17 bases. CDR1 SNHLY and CDR2 FYNNEI come from the germline V gene. The CDR3 bases are TGTGCCAGCAGTGAAGAGGAAATGGGACGCCTGTATGGCTACACCTTC. Amino acid sequence: CASSEEEMGRLYGYTF.

On this clone itself: This same CDR3 is encoded by further DNA sequences in the sample. The rearrangement uses TRBV14 and TRBJ2-2, with D possibly TRBD2 on 6 matching bases. With 4 bases removed from V and 6 bases from J, the gap between germline ends came to 9 bases. The CDR3 runs 13 residues. CDR1 is SGHDN and CDR2 is FVKESK in the germline V gene. The CDR3 sequence: CASSLPGAGELFF. The DNA for the CDR3 is TGTGCCAGCAGCCTTCCGGGGGCCGGGGAGCTGTTTTTT.

This clone has only one observation. The V gene is TRBV28, the J gene TRBJ1-3; no definite D call. Germline-derived CDR1 and CDR2 are MDHEN and SYDVKM. V lost 5 bases and J 2 bases, leaving 13 bases between the germline ends. The CDR3 has 15 amino acids. The CDR3 loop is CASSAGVVTGNTIYF. DNA for the CDR3: TGTGCCAGCAGTGCCGGCGTGGTGACTGGAAACACCATATATTTT.

The V call is TRBV10-3, the J call TRBJ2-7, with D possibly being TRBD2 (5 bases). Germline assignment: CDR1 ENHRY and CDR2 SYGVKD. Trimming removed 3 bases at V and 2 bases at J, with 14 bases between. This CDR3 spans 15 amino acids. CDR3 residues: CAISDRLEVAYEQYF. CDR3 sequence (DNA): TGTGCCATCAGTGACAGACTGGAGGTGGCCTACGAGCAGTACTTC.

V is TRBV19 and J is TRBJ1-2; TRBD1 might be the D (5 bases). This CDR3 is built from 14 residues. Germline V CDR1 and CDR2: LNHDA, SQIVND (reference sequence). The germline V and J ends were trimmed by 6 bases and 4 bases, with 15 bases remaining between them. This chain's CDR3 is CASSSPGTGYGYTF. CDR3 bases: TGTGCCAGTAGCTCCCCCGGGACCGGCTATGGCTACACCTTC.

This chain joins TRBV9 and TRBJ1-1, with a possible D match to TRBD1 (6 bases). The V end lost 0 bases, the J end lost 5 bases, and 11 bases lay between the germline ends. This CDR3 is built from 14 residues. The germline CDR1 and CDR2 sequences are SGDLS and YYNGEE. The CDR3 protein is CASSVEGEGTEAFF. DNA for the CDR3: TGTGCCAGCAGCGTAGAGGGGGAGGGGACTGAAGCTTTCTTT. Looking up the rest from reference TRBV9 and TRBJ1-1 gives the full variable domain: DSGVTQTPKHLITATGQRVTLRCSPRSGDLSVYWYQQSLDQGLQFLIQYYNGEERAKGNILERFSAQQFPDLHSELNLSSLELGDSALYFCASSVEGEGTEAFFGQGTRLTVV.